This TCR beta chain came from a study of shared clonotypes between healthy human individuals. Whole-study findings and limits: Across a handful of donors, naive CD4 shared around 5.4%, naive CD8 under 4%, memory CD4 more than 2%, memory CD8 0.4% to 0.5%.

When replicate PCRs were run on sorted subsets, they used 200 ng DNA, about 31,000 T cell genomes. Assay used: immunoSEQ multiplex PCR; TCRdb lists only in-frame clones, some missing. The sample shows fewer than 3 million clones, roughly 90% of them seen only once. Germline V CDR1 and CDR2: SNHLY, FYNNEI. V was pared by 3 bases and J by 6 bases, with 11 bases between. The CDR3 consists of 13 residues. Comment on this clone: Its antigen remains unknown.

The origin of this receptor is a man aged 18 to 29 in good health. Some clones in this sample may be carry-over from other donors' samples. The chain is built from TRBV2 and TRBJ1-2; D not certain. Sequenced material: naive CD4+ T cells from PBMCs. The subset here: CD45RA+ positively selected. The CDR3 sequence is CASSDSGLNGYTF. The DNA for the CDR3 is TGTGCCAGCAGTGACTCGGGGTTGAATGGCTACACCTTC.